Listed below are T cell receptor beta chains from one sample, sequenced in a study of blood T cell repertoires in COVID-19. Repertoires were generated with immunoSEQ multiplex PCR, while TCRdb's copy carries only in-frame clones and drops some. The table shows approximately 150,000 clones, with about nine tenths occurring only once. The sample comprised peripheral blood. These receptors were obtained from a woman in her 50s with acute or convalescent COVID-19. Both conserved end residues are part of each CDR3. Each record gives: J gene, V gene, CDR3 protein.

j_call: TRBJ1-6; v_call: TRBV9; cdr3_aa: CASSVDQGWNSPLHF
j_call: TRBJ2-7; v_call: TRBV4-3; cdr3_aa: CASSQDNTGSHEQYF
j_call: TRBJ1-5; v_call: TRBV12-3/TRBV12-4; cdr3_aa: CASSPGNQPQHF
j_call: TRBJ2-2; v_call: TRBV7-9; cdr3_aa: CASSFGTSGGTGELFF
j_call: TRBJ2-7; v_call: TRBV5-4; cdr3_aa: CASSVAPGWEDPYEQYF
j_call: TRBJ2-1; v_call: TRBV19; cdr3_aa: CASSPLAGVNNEQFF
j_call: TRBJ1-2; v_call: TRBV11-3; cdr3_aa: CASSLDGQGLYGYTF
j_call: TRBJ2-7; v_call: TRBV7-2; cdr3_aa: CASRLRDSSYEQYF
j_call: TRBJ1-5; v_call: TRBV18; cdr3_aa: CASSPREVAGQPQHF
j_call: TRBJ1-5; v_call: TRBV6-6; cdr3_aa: CASTRGAGQPQHF
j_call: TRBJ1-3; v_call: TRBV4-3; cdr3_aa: CASSQVLRGGSSGNTIYF
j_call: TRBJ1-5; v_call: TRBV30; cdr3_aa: CARTGGVRHF
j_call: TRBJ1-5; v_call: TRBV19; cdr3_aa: CASCPDSMGNQPQHF
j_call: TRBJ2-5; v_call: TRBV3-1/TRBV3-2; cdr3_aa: CASSQGTEDQETQYF
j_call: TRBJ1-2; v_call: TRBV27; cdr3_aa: CASSSPDLTRGLYGYTF
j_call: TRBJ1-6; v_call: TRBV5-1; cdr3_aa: CASQTGGGSPLHF
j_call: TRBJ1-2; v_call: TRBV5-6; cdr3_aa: CASSAGNYGYTF